This T cell receptor (beta chain) derives from a study of radiation and T cells in renal cell carcinoma. Time point meaning: baseline pretreatment blood. The treatment here: 15 Gy SBRT to primary tumor, nephrectomy 4 weeks later. Using immunoSEQ multiplex PCR, the repertoire was profiled, and TCRdb retains in-frame clones only, with some absent. The data show 55,000 to 65,000 clones, over 70% seen once. The V gene lost 3 bases and the J gene lost 7 bases, with 16 bases spanning the gap. CDR3 length: 15 residues. The germline gives CDR1 SEHNR, CDR2 FQNEAQ (reference sequence). The sequence was collected from a man in his 60s with renal cell carcinoma. The sequencing used blood, collected from a patient whose treatment included radiotherapy and nephrectomy. The chain has TRBV7-9 and TRBJ2-4; a possible D gene is TRBD1 (6 bases). CDR3 loop: CASSLPTGSTNIQYF. The CDR3 DNA follows: TGTGCCAGCAGCTTGCCGACAGGCTCAACGAACATTCAGTACTTC.